The present entry profiles one T cell receptor beta chain with its context. Its antigen is not identified. Assay used: immunoSEQ multiplex PCR; TCRdb lists only in-frame clones, some missing. The repertoire includes about 1.5 million clones, roughly 96% of them detected once, and roughly 1.2% sits in the top ten. The V gene's germline CDR1 is SQVTM and CDR2 ANQGSEA. CDR3 length: 12 amino acids. V trimming: 6 bases; J trimming: 4 bases; junction bases outside the gene matches: 3. The entry originates in a study of shared clonotypes between healthy human individuals. Study information: Three plates were used per donor for CD4 naive, three for CD4 memory, two for CD8 naive and one for CD8 memory.

General study points: The authors expected sequencing depth to affect clonotype sharing among donors. The study found lower generation probabilities in non-shared clonotypes than in those shared by all four donors.

The chain combines TRBV29-1 with TRBJ2-5; 9 nucleotides line up with TRBD1. The sequencing input was naive CD4+ T cells sorted from blood. As for subset: CD45RA+ positively selected. The sequence was collected from a man aged 25-40 years in good health. CDR3 amino acids: CSVNRGRETQYF. CDR3 coding DNA: TGCAGCGTGAACAGGGGGCGAGAGACCCAGTACTTC.